This record covers a single T cell receptor (beta chain). The authors' processing: Estimation of nucleated cell counts relied on the amplification of reference gene primers. Assay: immunoSEQ multiplex PCR; the TCRdb copy retains only in-frame clones and omits some. The DNA was the basis for D and trimming; V, J and clone size are from that table. The sample includes about 190,000 clones, around 80% of them seen just once. This CDR3 has 13 amino acids. With 6 bases clipped from V and 5 bases from J, the junction kept 3 bases outside the gene matches. Per germline, CDR1 MNHEY and CDR2 SVGEGT. The data were obtained in a study of blood T cell repertoires in COVID-19. The wider study: Some COVID-19 samples were acute and others convalescent; all came from the United States, Italy and Spain. T cells, B-cell-depleted T cells, or PBMCs supplied cDNA or gDNA.

The rearrangement uses TRBV6-2 or TRBV6-3 and TRBJ2-1; 8 bases are shared with TRBD2. Sequences were obtained from peripheral blood. This TCR was sampled from a man aged 25-45 years with active or convalescent COVID-19. Written as DNA, the CDR3 is TGTGCCAGCAGCGGGAGGGCTCACAATGAGCAGTTCTTC. Protein product: CASSGRAHNEQFF.